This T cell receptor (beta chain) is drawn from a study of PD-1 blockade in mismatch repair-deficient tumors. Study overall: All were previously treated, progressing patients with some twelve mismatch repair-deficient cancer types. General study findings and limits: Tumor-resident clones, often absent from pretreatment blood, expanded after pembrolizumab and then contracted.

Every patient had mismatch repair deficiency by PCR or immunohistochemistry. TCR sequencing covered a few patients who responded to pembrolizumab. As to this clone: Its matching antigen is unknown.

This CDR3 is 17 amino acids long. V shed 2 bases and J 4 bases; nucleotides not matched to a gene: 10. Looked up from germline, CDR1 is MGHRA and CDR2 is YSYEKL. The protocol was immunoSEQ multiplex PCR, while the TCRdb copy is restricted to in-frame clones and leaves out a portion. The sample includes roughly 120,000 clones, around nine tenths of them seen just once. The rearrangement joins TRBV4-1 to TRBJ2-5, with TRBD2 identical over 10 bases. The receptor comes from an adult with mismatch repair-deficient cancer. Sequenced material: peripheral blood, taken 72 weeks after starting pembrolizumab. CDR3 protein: CASSQLGAGGPGETQYF. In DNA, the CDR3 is TGCGCCAGCAGCCAATTAGGAGCGGGAGGGCCGGGAGAGACCCAGTACTTC.